This note documents a single TCR beta chain sequence. The data belong to a study of cytomegalovirus exposure and HLA in healthy donors. Amplification used 60 Vbeta primers and 13 Jbeta primers. Some clones are missing from TCRdb's copy, which holds only in-frame ones; the method was immunoSEQ multiplex PCR. Altogether around 62,000 clones are present, 60% to 80% being singletons, with the ten largest covering approximately 7.8%. CDR1 is SGHRS, CDR2 YFSETQ, per germline. This CDR3 has 14 residues. V was clipped by 3 bases and J by 1 base; unmatched bases: 1. The TCR originated in a man aged 55-75 years in good health and CMV-seropositive. The gene calls are TRBV5-1 and TRBJ2-1; 7 bases align to TRBD2. The sequencing input was PBMCs. The CDR3 DNA reads as TGCGCCAGCAGCTGGGGGGGGTCCTACAATGAGCAGTTCTTC. It translates to CASSWGGSYNEQFF.